These T cell receptor beta chains were read from a single sample in a study of OX40 agonist ivuxolimab in advanced cancers. TCRdb keeps only in-frame clones here, not all; method: immunoSEQ multiplex PCR. The sample contains 14,000 to 15,000 clones, 80% of which appear only once. The specimen was CD4+ or CD8+ T cells sorted from blood, collected in a trial of the OX40 agonist ivuxolimab. The receptor set was obtained from an adult with an advanced solid tumor such as melanoma, head and neck, liver or kidney cancer. Each CDR3 is given with its conserved first and last residue. Each record gives: V gene, J gene, D gene, CDR3 length, clone size, CDR3 protein, CDR3 DNA. The D gene is left open where the match is weak. Only part of the rows carry a size: once, few, many, or a class if the clone is expanded.

V: TRBV6-5; J: TRBJ2-5; D: NA; length: 15; size: NA; CDR3: CASSRGWTSQETQYF; DNA: TGTGCCAGCAGTAGGGGGTGGACCAGCCAAGAGACCCAGTACTTC
V: TRBV6-5; J: TRBJ1-3; D: TRBD1; length: 15; size: once; CDR3: CASQVIGTAGNTIYF; DNA: TGTGCCAGCCAAGTTATCGGGACAGCTGGAAACACCATATATTTT
V: TRBV29-1; J: TRBJ2-7; D: NA; length: 12; size: NA; CDR3: CSVEFSGREQYF; DNA: TGCAGCGTTGAGTTCTCAGGGCGCGAGCAGTACTTC
V: TRBV9; J: TRBJ2-7; D: NA; length: 16; size: NA; CDR3: CASSPWTEIGSYEQYF; DNA: TGTGCCAGCAGCCCTTGGACAGAAATCGGCTCCTACGAGCAGTACTTC
V: TRBV10-2; J: TRBJ2-7; D: NA; length: 10; size: NA; CDR3: CASSDNEQYF; DNA: TGCGCCAGCAGTGATAACGAGCAGTACTTC
V: TRBV28; J: TRBJ1-1; D: NA; length: 13; size: NA; CDR3: CASSLSRGVEAFF; DNA: TGTGCCAGCAGTTTATCCAGGGGCGTTGAAGCTTTCTTT
V: TRBV12-2; J: TRBJ2-7; D: NA; length: 20; size: NA; CDR3: CASRAPAAGTRLAAIYEQYF; DNA: TGTGCAAGTCGCGCTCCCGCAGCAGGGACCAGACTAGCGGCGATTTACGAGCAGTACTTC
V: TRBV27; J: TRBJ2-1; D: NA; length: 13; size: NA; CDR3: CASSLSGAPEQFF; DNA: TGTGCCAGCAGTTTATCGGGAGCGCCTGAGCAGTTCTTC
V: TRBV7-9; J: TRBJ2-7; D: NA; length: 14; size: few; CDR3: CASSRSREVDEQYF; DNA: TGTGCCAGCAGCCGTTCCAGGGAAGTGGACGAGCAGTACTTC
V: TRBV9; J: TRBJ1-4; D: TRBD1; length: 15; size: NA; CDR3: CASSVEGQGYEKLFF; DNA: TGTGCCAGCAGCGTAGAGGGACAGGGGTATGAAAAACTGTTTTTT
V: TRBV4-1; J: TRBJ2-1; D: NA; length: 15; size: NA; CDR3: CASSQEGGMDNEQFF; DNA: TGCGCCAGCAGCCAAGAGGGGGGAATGGACAATGAGCAGTTCTTC
V: TRBV4-1; J: TRBJ1-1; D: TRBD1; length: 16; size: few; CDR3: CASSHDGTAMNTEAFF; DNA: TGCGCCAGCAGCCACGACGGGACAGCTATGAACACTGAAGCTTTCTTT
V: TRBV6-5; J: TRBJ2-3; D: NA; length: 15; size: NA; CDR3: CATSQRGVSTDTQYF; DNA: TGTGCCACCTCCCAACGCGGGGTTAGCACAGATACGCAGTATTTT
V: TRBV11-2; J: TRBJ2-2; D: NA; length: 14; size: NA; CDR3: CASSRRGNTGELFF; DNA: TGTGCCAGCAGCAGAAGGGGGAACACCGGGGAGCTGTTTTTT
V: TRBV7-9; J: TRBJ2-7; D: NA; length: 13; size: NA; CDR3: CASRETYSYEQYF; DNA: TGTGCCAGCAGGGAGACTTATTCCTACGAGCAGTACTTC
V: TRBV27; J: TRBJ1-1; D: NA; length: 14; size: NA; CDR3: CASSLSPGNTEAFF; DNA: TGTGCCAGCAGTTTATCTCCGGGAAACACTGAAGCTTTCTTT
V: TRBV29-1; J: TRBJ1-2; D: NA; length: 12; size: NA; CDR3: CSVEVGMDGYTF; DNA: TGCAGCGTTGAGGTAGGGATGGATGGCTACACCTTC
V: TRBV5-1; J: TRBJ2-7; D: NA; length: 16; size: NA; CDR3: CASSPLGLAITDEQYF; DNA: TGCGCCAGCAGCCCCCTCGGGTTAGCCATCACGGACGAGCAGTACTTC
V: TRBV6-1; J: TRBJ2-2; D: NA; length: 14; size: few; CDR3: CASSEAGDHGELFF; DNA: TGTGCCAGCAGTGAAGCGGGGGATCACGGGGAGCTGTTTTTT
V: TRBV21-1; J: TRBJ2-7; D: NA; length: 14; size: once; CDR3: CASSSLDRLHEQYF; DNA: TGTGCCAGCAGCTCCTTGGACAGGTTACACGAGCAGTACTTC
V: TRBV19; J: TRBJ2-7; D: TRBD2; length: 14; size: NA; CDR3: CASSITSGTYEQYF; DNA: TGTGCCAGTAGTATTACTAGCGGAACCTACGAGCAGTACTTC
V: TRBV6-6; J: TRBJ2-2; D: NA; length: 15; size: NA; CDR3: CASSSGDRNTGELFF; DNA: TGTGCCAGCAGTTCGGGAGATCGAAACACCGGGGAGCTGTTTTTT
V: TRBV7-8; J: TRBJ2-1; D: NA; length: 12; size: NA; CDR3: CASSLGGSEQFF; DNA: TGTGCCAGCAGCTTAGGAGGGAGTGAGCAGTTCTTC
V: TRBV7-9; J: TRBJ2-1; D: NA; length: 13; size: few; CDR3: CASTLGSDNEQFF; DNA: TGTGCCAGCACCTTAGGGAGCGACAATGAGCAGTTCTTC
V: TRBV7-2; J: TRBJ2-7; D: NA; length: 12; size: NA; CDR3: CASSSTSYEQYF; DNA: TGTGCCAGCAGCTCGACCTCCTACGAGCAGTACTTC
V: TRBV11-2; J: TRBJ2-5; D: NA; length: 11; size: NA; CDR3: CASSLDETQYF; DNA: TGTGCCAGCAGCTTAGATGAGACCCAGTACTTC
V: TRBV27; J: TRBJ2-1; D: TRBD2; length: 20; size: NA; CDR3: CASSPTPPASGRGGDNEQFF; DNA: TGTGCCAGCAGTCCAACCCCGCCGGCTAGCGGGAGAGGGGGGGACAATGAGCAGTTCTTC
V: TRBV19; J: TRBJ1-1; D: NA; length: 15; size: once; CDR3: CASSRPRTAYSEAFF; DNA: TGTGCCAGTAGCCGACCTCGGACGGCGTATTCTGAAGCTTTCTTT
V: TRBV10-1; J: TRBJ2-7; D: NA; length: 15; size: few; CDR3: CASSEGRGVTYEQYF; DNA: TGCGCCAGCAGTGAAGGCAGGGGTGTAACCTACGAGCAGTACTTC
V: TRBV19; J: TRBJ2-3; D: NA; length: 13; size: NA; CDR3: CASSLWWGDTQYF; DNA: TGTGCCAGTAGTTTGTGGTGGGGAGATACGCAGTATTTT
V: TRBV9; J: TRBJ2-5; D: TRBD2; length: 16; size: many; CDR3: CASSVGLAGASETQYF; DNA: TGTGCCAGCAGCGTCGGACTAGCGGGGGCCTCCGAGACCCAGTACTTC
V: TRBV6-4; J: TRBJ2-1; D: TRBD2; length: 15; size: NA; CDR3: CASSETSGSYNEQFF; DNA: TGTGCCAGCAGTGAAACTAGCGGATCTTACAATGAGCAGTTCTTC
V: TRBV18; J: TRBJ1-2; D: NA; length: 14; size: NA; CDR3: CASSPRDQSYGYTF; DNA: TGTGCCAGCTCACCAAGGGACCAGAGCTATGGCTACACCTTC
V: TRBV7-6; J: TRBJ2-7; D: TRBD2; length: 16; size: NA; CDR3: CASSLGSSGFPYEQYF; DNA: TGTGCCAGCAGCTTAGGATCTAGCGGGTTCCCCTACGAGCAGTACTTC
V: TRBV28; J: TRBJ2-1; D: NA; length: 15; size: NA; CDR3: CASRAPRSSYNEQFF; DNA: TGTGCCAGCAGGGCCCCCAGGAGCTCCTACAATGAGCAGTTCTTC
V: TRBV9; J: TRBJ1-4; D: NA; length: 15; size: NA; CDR3: CASSVGGNLHEKLFF; DNA: TGTGCCAGCAGCGTAGGCGGGAACCTTCATGAAAAACTGTTTTTT
V: TRBV7-9; J: TRBJ2-7; D: NA; length: 19; size: NA; CDR3: CASSPLPSFGDTFWAEQYF; DNA: TGTGCCAGCAGTCCGCTTCCTAGCTTCGGAGACACTTTCTGGGCCGAGCAGTACTTC
V: TRBV6-4; J: TRBJ2-1; D: NA; length: 15; size: NA; CDR3: CASSDSGGPYNEQFF; DNA: TGTGCCAGCAGTGATAGCGGCGGCCCCTACAATGAGCAGTTCTTC
V: TRBV2; J: TRBJ2-3; D: NA; length: 12; size: NA; CDR3: CASRARTDTQYF; DNA: TGTGCCAGCCGGGCTAGAACAGATACGCAGTATTTT
V: TRBV27; J: TRBJ2-1; D: TRBD2; length: 22; size: few; CDR3: CASSFWREGGRPRSYVVNEQFF; DNA: TGTGCCAGCAGTTTTTGGCGGGAGGGCGGTCGACCGCGCTCCTATGTGGTCAATGAGCAGTTCTTC
V: TRBV6-6; J: TRBJ2-7; D: NA; length: 15; size: NA; CDR3: CASSYSESTTDEQYF; DNA: TGTGCCAGCAGTTACTCGGAATCGACGACGGACGAGCAGTACTTC
V: TRBV6-6; J: TRBJ2-7; D: NA; length: 11; size: NA; CDR3: CASSESDEQYF; DNA: TGCGCCAGCAGTGAAAGCGACGAGCAGTACTTC
V: TRBV5-1; J: TRBJ1-1; D: NA; length: 13; size: NA; CDR3: CASSSFLRTEAFF; DNA: TGTGCCAGCAGCTCCTTCCTCCGGACTGAAGCTTTCTTT
V: TRBV28; J: TRBJ2-7; D: NA; length: 15; size: few; CDR3: CASSHLLGSSYEQYF; DNA: TGTGCCAGCAGCCATCTGCTTGGAAGCTCCTACGAGCAGTACTTC
V: TRBV29-1; J: TRBJ2-7; D: NA; length: 13; size: NA; CDR3: CSVLPGLANEQYF; DNA: TGCAGCGTCCTTCCTGGACTGGCGAACGAGCAGTACTTC
V: TRBV2; J: TRBJ2-3; D: NA; length: 15; size: NA; CDR3: CASSESSQFTDTQYF; DNA: TGTGCCAGCAGTGAAAGTTCCCAGTTCACAGATACGCAGTATTTT
V: TRBV21-1; J: TRBJ1-1; D: NA; length: 12; size: NA; CDR3: CASHPSDTEAFF; DNA: TGTGCCTCCCACCCCAGCGACACTGAAGCTTTCTTT
V: TRBV18; J: TRBJ1-2; D: NA; length: 16; size: NA; CDR3: CASSLRGADNLYGYTF; DNA: TGTGCCAGCTCACTCAGAGGTGCGGACAACCTCTATGGCTACACCTTC
V: TRBV28; J: TRBJ2-2; D: NA; length: 12; size: NA; CDR3: CASSWNTGELFF; DNA: TGTGCCAGCAGTTGGAACACCGGGGAGCTGTTTTTT
V: TRBV5-8; J: TRBJ2-5; D: NA; length: 14; size: once; CDR3: CASSLEGTGETQYF; DNA: TGTGCCAGCAGCTTGGAAGGGACGGGAGAGACCCAGTACTTC
V: TRBV5-1; J: TRBJ2-5; D: NA; length: 11; size: NA; CDR3: CASSYQETQYF; DNA: TGCGCCAGCAGCTACCAAGAGACCCAGTACTTC
V: TRBV27; J: TRBJ2-1; D: NA; length: 12; size: NA; CDR3: CASSLDGNEQFF; DNA: TGTGCCAGCAGTTTAGATGGCAATGAGCAGTTCTTC
V: TRBV2; J: TRBJ2-7; D: TRBD2; length: 12; size: once; CDR3: CASRGDYNEQYF; DNA: TGTGCCAGCAGGGGGGACTATAACGAGCAGTACTTC
V: TRBV6-5; J: TRBJ1-1; D: NA; length: 14; size: once; CDR3: CASSLGHGGAEAFF; DNA: TGTGCCAGCAGTTTGGGACATGGAGGGGCTGAAGCTTTCTTT
V: TRBV27; J: TRBJ2-1; D: TRBD2; length: 15; size: NA; CDR3: CASSTGLAGVDEQFF; DNA: TGTGCCAGCAGCACCGGACTAGCGGGAGTTGACGAGCAGTTCTTC
V: TRBV2; J: TRBJ2-4; D: TRBD1; length: 18; size: NA; CDR3: CASSEMWDRIIAKNIQYF; DNA: TGTGCCAGCAGTGAAATGTGGGACAGAATAATAGCCAAAAACATTCAGTACTTC
V: TRBV2; J: TRBJ2-1; D: TRBD2; length: 15; size: NA; CDR3: CASSGTSGSANEQFF; DNA: TGTGCCAGCAGTGGGACTAGCGGGAGTGCAAATGAGCAGTTCTTC
V: TRBV11-2; J: TRBJ1-4; D: TRBD1; length: 16; size: NA; CDR3: CASSLGRTGSGEKLFF; DNA: TGTGCCAGCAGCTTAGGGCGGACAGGGTCTGGTGAAAAACTGTTTTTT
V: TRBV9; J: TRBJ2-5; D: NA; length: 14; size: few; CDR3: CASSGRGGYETQYF; DNA: TGTGCCAGCAGCGGTCGAGGGGGGTATGAGACCCAGTACTTC
V: TRBV7-2; J: TRBJ2-7; D: TRBD1; length: 15; size: once; CDR3: CASSSRGQGWYEQYF; DNA: TGTGCCAGCAGCTCCAGAGGACAGGGGTGGTACGAGCAGTACTTC